This is a list of T cell receptor beta chains from one sample in a study of blood T cells in healthy people across ages. Each CDR3 protein gets one entry after TCRdb re-called the 5' RACE reads with MiXCR. This table has 550,000 to 750,000 distinct CDR3 sequences, approximately 21% appearing once. The sequencing input was blood. The receptors originated from a man aged 65 to 85 in good health. Both conserved end residues are part of each CDR3. Fields, in order: V gene, clone size, D gene, J gene, CDR3 protein, CDR3 DNA. The D gene is left open where the match is weak. Some rows have no size entry. The others give once, few or many, or a class for an expanded clone.

v_gene: TRBV24-1
abundance: -
d_gene: -
j_gene: TRBJ2-1
CDR3aa: CAASDLRIQGPRGIF
CDR3nt: TGTGCCGCCAGTGATTTGCGAATACAGGGACCCCGGGGGATCTTC

v_gene: TRBV24-1
abundance: many
d_gene: -
j_gene: TRBJ1-1
CDR3aa: CATRPTDNTEAFF
CDR3nt: TGTGCCACCAGGCCAACAGATAACACTGAAGCTTTCTTT

v_gene: TRBV6-5
abundance: few
d_gene: -
j_gene: TRBJ2-3
CDR3aa: CASSYRGGTDTQYF
CDR3nt: TGTGCCAGCAGTTACAGAGGCGGCACAGATACGCAGTATTTT

v_gene: TRBV27
abundance: -
d_gene: -
j_gene: TRBJ1-5
CDR3aa: CASSLDRGAYQPQHF
CDR3nt: TGTGCCAGCAGTCTAGACCGAGGAGCTTATCAGCCCCAGCATTTT

v_gene: TRBV7-9
abundance: -
d_gene: -
j_gene: TRBJ1-4
CDR3aa: CASSLPPGGSEEKLFF
CDR3nt: TGTGCCAGCAGCTTACCCCCGGGAGGCTCCGAAGAAAAACTGTTTTTT

v_gene: TRBV5-1
abundance: few
d_gene: -
j_gene: TRBJ1-2
CDR3aa: CASSLGPRGAVHYGYTF
CDR3nt: TGCGCCAGCAGCTTGGGTCCCAGGGGCGCTGTGCACTATGGCTACACCTTC

v_gene: TRBV20-1
abundance: -
d_gene: TRBD1
j_gene: TRBJ1-1
CDR3aa: CSARNPGQGNTEAFF
CDR3nt: TGCAGTGCTAGAAACCCGGGACAGGGGAACACTGAAGCTTTCTTT

v_gene: TRBV11-2
abundance: -
d_gene: TRBD1
j_gene: TRBJ2-7
CDR3aa: CASSPGQGLRFEQYF
CDR3nt: TGTGCCAGCAGCCCGGGACAGGGGTTAAGGTTTGAGCAGTACTTC

v_gene: TRBV25-1
abundance: -
d_gene: -
j_gene: TRBJ1-5
CDR3aa: CASSGTVSNQPQHF
CDR3nt: TGTGCCAGCAGTGGGACGGTATCCAATCAGCCCCAGCATTTT

v_gene: TRBV19
abundance: -
d_gene: -
j_gene: TRBJ2-3
CDR3aa: CASMQDGTDTQYF
CDR3nt: TGTGCCAGTATGCAGGATGGTACAGATACGCAGTATTTT

v_gene: TRBV10-3
abundance: many
d_gene: TRBD1
j_gene: TRBJ2-3
CDR3aa: CAIRQGENQVSQYF
CDR3nt: TGTGCCATCAGACAGGGGGAGAACCAAGTATCGCAGTATTTT

v_gene: TRBV5-6
abundance: many
d_gene: -
j_gene: TRBJ2-5
CDR3aa: CASSLGGVETQYF
CDR3nt: TGTGCCAGCAGCTTGGGTGGAGTAGAGACCCAGTACTTC

v_gene: TRBV9
abundance: -
d_gene: TRBD2
j_gene: TRBJ2-1
CDR3aa: CASSVPKTSGIYNEQFF
CDR3nt: TGTGCCAGCAGCGTACCCAAAACTAGCGGGATCTACAATGAGCAGTTCTTC

v_gene: TRBV15
abundance: few
d_gene: TRBD2
j_gene: TRBJ2-4
CDR3aa: CATSTDYAGENIQYF
CDR3nt: TGTGCCACCAGCACAGACTATGCGGGGGAAAACATTCAGTACTTC

v_gene: TRBV5-1
abundance: many
d_gene: -
j_gene: TRBJ2-7
CDR3aa: CASSLGRSAIGEQYF
CDR3nt: TGCGCCAGCAGCTTAGGAAGGTCCGCGATCGGCGAGCAGTACTTC

v_gene: TRBV2
abundance: -
d_gene: -
j_gene: TRBJ1-4
CDR3aa: CASWRTAMSEKLFF
CDR3nt: TGTGCCAGCTGGCGGACAGCAATGAGTGAAAAACTGTTTTTT

v_gene: TRBV2
abundance: -
d_gene: -
j_gene: TRBJ2-7
CDR3aa: CASSVSSGGSYEQYF
CDR3nt: TGTGCCAGCAGTGTAAGTTCCGGGGGATCCTACGAGCAGTACTTC

v_gene: TRBV20-1
abundance: few
d_gene: -
j_gene: TRBJ2-1
CDR3aa: CSASLVARSSYNEQFF
CDR3nt: TGCAGTGCTAGTTTGGTGGCGCGCAGCTCCTACAATGAGCAGTTCTTC

v_gene: TRBV7-2
abundance: once
d_gene: -
j_gene: TRBJ2-5
CDR3aa: CASSLSPARGQETQYF
CDR3nt: TGTGCCAGCAGCTTAAGTCCGGCTAGAGGACAAGAGACCCAGTACTTC

v_gene: TRBV3-1
abundance: -
d_gene: -
j_gene: TRBJ2-7
CDR3aa: CASSPGIVHEQYF
CDR3nt: TGTGCCAGCAGCCCTGGGATAGTTCACGAGCAGTACTTC

v_gene: TRBV7-8
abundance: -
d_gene: TRBD2
j_gene: TRBJ2-7
CDR3aa: CASSLATAGGTYEQYF
CDR3nt: TGTGCCAGCAGCTTAGCGACGGCGGGAGGCACCTACGAGCAGTACTTC

v_gene: TRBV6-5
abundance: -
d_gene: TRBD1
j_gene: TRBJ1-2
CDR3aa: CASSYSKTGGDYGYTF
CDR3nt: TGTGCCAGCAGTTACTCGAAGACAGGGGGCGACTATGGCTACACCTTC

v_gene: TRBV2
abundance: -
d_gene: -
j_gene: TRBJ2-3
CDR3aa: CASSEGVLARTDTQYF
CDR3nt: TGTGCCAGCAGTGAGGGGGTCCTAGCGCGCACAGATACGCAGTATTTT

v_gene: TRBV5-1
abundance: -
d_gene: -
j_gene: TRBJ1-1
CDR3aa: CASSLKQGTEAFF
CDR3nt: TGCGCCAGCAGCTTGAAACAGGGCACTGAAGCTTTCTTT

v_gene: TRBV6-2/TRBV6-3
abundance: few
d_gene: -
j_gene: TRBJ2-3
CDR3aa: CASKRGEVGTDAQYF
CDR3nt: TGTGCCAGCAAGAGGGGCGAGGTTGGCACAGATGCGCAGTATTTT

v_gene: TRBV5-6
abundance: -
d_gene: -
j_gene: TRBJ2-7
CDR3aa: CASSWAGGLSYEQYF
CDR3nt: TGTGCCAGCAGCTGGGCAGGGGGGCTCTCCTACGAGCAGTACTTC

v_gene: TRBV6-2/TRBV6-3
abundance: -
d_gene: -
j_gene: TRBJ2-5
CDR3aa: CASSPRSGQETQYF
CDR3nt: TGTGCCAGCAGTCCCCGTAGCGGACAAGAGACCCAGTACTTC

v_gene: TRBV6-5
abundance: few
d_gene: -
j_gene: TRBJ1-1
CDR3aa: CASSYGILGTEAFF
CDR3nt: TGTGCCAGCAGTTATGGGATCCTCGGAACTGAAGCTTTCTTT

v_gene: TRBV7-6
abundance: many
d_gene: -
j_gene: TRBJ2-6
CDR3aa: CASSSDSSGANVLTF
CDR3nt: TGTGCCAGCAGCTCGGACAGTTCTGGGGCCAACGTCCTGACTTTC

v_gene: TRBV2
abundance: -
d_gene: -
j_gene: TRBJ2-1
CDR3aa: CASRGDTQGQFF
CDR3nt: TGCGCCAGCAGGGGGGACACCCAGGGGCAGTTCTTC

v_gene: TRBV14
abundance: -
d_gene: -
j_gene: TRBJ2-5
CDR3aa: CASSQDRGIETQYF
CDR3nt: TGCGCCAGCAGCCAAGATAGAGGGATTGAGACCCAGTACTTC

v_gene: TRBV5-1
abundance: few
d_gene: -
j_gene: TRBJ2-1
CDR3aa: CASSLAPITSSYNEQFF
CDR3nt: TGCGCCAGCAGCTTGGCACCAATTACTAGCTCCTACAATGAGCAGTTCTTC

v_gene: TRBV10-3
abundance: -
d_gene: -
j_gene: TRBJ2-1
CDR3aa: CAISGTGANEQFF
CDR3nt: TGTGCCATCAGTGGTACGGGGGCCAATGAGCAGTTCTTC

v_gene: TRBV2
abundance: -
d_gene: -
j_gene: TRBJ2-5
CDR3aa: CASSAGIPETQYF
CDR3nt: TGTGCCAGCAGCGCAGGGATCCCGGAGACCCAGTACTTC

v_gene: TRBV29-1
abundance: -
d_gene: TRBD1
j_gene: TRBJ2-3
CDR3aa: CSVALTGDSTDTQYF
CDR3nt: TGCAGCGTCGCTTTGACAGGGGATTCCACAGATACGCAGTATTTT

v_gene: TRBV6-2/TRBV6-3
abundance: -
d_gene: -
j_gene: TRBJ1-4
CDR3aa: CASRFTAVNEKLFF
CDR3nt: TGTGCCAGCAGATTCACAGCTGTTAATGAAAAACTGTTTTTT

v_gene: TRBV3-1
abundance: -
d_gene: -
j_gene: TRBJ2-3
CDR3aa: CASSLGLSGLSTDTQYF
CDR3nt: TGTGCCAGCAGCCTAGGATTGAGCGGGTTGAGCACAGATACGCAGTATTTT

v_gene: TRBV12-3/TRBV12-4
abundance: -
d_gene: TRBD1
j_gene: TRBJ1-2
CDR3aa: CASSFGQEVPYGYTF
CDR3nt: TGTGCCAGCAGTTTTGGACAGGAGGTCCCCTATGGCTACACCTTC

v_gene: TRBV20-1
abundance: -
d_gene: -
j_gene: TRBJ2-3
CDR3aa: CSARPRGADADTQYF
CDR3nt: TGCAGTGCTAGACCCCGGGGGGCGGATGCAGATACGCAGTATTTT

v_gene: TRBV20-1
abundance: -
d_gene: -
j_gene: TRBJ2-1
CDR3aa: CSARADLAVSYSEQFF
CDR3nt: TGCAGTGCTAGAGCCGACTTGGCCGTATCCTACAGTGAGCAGTTCTTC

v_gene: TRBV5-1
abundance: few
d_gene: -
j_gene: TRBJ1-1
CDR3aa: CASSLERRNTEAFF
CDR3nt: TGCGCCAGCAGCTTGGAGAGGAGGAACACTGAAGCTTTCTTT